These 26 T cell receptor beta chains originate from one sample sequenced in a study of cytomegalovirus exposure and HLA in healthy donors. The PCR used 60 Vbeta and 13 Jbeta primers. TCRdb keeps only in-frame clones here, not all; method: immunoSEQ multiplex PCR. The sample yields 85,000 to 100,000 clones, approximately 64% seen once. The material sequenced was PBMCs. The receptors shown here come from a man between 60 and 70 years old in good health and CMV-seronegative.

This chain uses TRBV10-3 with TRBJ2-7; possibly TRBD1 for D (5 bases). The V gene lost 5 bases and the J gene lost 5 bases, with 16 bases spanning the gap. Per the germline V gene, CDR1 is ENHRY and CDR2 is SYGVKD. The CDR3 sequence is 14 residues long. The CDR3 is CAISSDKGLDEQYF. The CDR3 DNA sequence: TGTGCCATCAGTTCGGACAAGGGCCTGGACGAGCAGTACTTC.

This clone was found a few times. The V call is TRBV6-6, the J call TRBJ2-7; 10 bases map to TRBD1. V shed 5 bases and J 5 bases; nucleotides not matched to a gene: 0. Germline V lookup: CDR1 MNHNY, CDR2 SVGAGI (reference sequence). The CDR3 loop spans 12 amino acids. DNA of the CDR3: TGTGCCAGCAGTGGGACAGGGGACGAGCAGTACTTC. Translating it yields CASSGTGDEQYF.

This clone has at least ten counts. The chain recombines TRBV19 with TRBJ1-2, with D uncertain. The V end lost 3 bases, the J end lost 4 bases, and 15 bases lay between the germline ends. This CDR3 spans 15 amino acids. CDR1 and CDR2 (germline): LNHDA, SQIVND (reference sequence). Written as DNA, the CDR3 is TGTGCCAGTAGTATTCTTTCCAGTGCAGTCTATGGCTACACCTTC. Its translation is CASSILSSAVYGYTF. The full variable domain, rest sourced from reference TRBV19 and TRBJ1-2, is DGGITQSPKYLFRKEGQNVTLSCEQNLNHDAMYWYRQDPGQGLRLIYYSQIVNDFQKGDIAEGYSVSREKKESFPLTVTSAQKNPTAFYLCASSILSSAVYGYTFGSGTRLTVV.

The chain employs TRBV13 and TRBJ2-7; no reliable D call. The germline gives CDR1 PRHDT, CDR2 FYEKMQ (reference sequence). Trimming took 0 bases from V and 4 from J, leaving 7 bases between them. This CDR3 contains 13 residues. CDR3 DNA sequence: TGTGCCAGCAGCTTAGGTTTTGCGTACGAGCAGTACTTC. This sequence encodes CASSLGFAYEQYF.

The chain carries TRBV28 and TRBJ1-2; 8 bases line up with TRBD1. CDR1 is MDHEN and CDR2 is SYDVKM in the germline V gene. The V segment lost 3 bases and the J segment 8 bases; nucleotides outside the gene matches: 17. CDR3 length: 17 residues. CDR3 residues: CASSFPLSRDRFGGYTF. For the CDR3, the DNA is TGTGCCAGCAGTTTCCCCCTTTCCCGGGACAGGTTTGGAGGCTACACCTTC.

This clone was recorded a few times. CDR3 loop: CASRSPGQKTYEQYF. In DNA form, the CDR3 reads TGTGCCAGCAGATCCCCGGGACAGAAAACCTACGAGCAGTACTTC. The chain couples TRBV7-3 to TRBJ2-7; 7 bases align to TRBD1. The CDR3 is 15 amino acids. CDR1 and CDR2 from the germline V gene are SGHTA and FQGTGA. V trimming: 6 bases; J trimming: 2 bases; junction bases outside the gene matches: 10.

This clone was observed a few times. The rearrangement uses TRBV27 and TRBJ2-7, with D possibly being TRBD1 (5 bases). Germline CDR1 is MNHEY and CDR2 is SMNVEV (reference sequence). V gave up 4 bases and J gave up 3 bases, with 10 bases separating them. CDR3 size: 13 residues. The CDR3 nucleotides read TGTGCCAGCAGTTCAGGGTATCTCTACGAGCAGTACTTC. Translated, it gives CASSSGYLYEQYF.

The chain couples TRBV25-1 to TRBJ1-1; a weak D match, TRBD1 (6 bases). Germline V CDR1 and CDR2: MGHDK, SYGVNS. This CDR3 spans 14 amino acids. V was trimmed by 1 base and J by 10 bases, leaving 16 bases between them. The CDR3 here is CASSESGTPIGAFF. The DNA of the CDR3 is TGTGCCAGCAGTGAATCTGGGACACCGATCGGAGCTTTCTTT.

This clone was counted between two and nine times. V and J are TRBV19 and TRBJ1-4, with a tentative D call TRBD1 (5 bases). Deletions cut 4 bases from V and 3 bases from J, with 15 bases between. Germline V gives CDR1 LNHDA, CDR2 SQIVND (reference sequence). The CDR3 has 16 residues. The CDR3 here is CASSTPDSSANEKLFF. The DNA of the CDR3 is TGTGCCAGTAGTACGCCAGACAGTTCAGCTAATGAAAAACTGTTTTTT.

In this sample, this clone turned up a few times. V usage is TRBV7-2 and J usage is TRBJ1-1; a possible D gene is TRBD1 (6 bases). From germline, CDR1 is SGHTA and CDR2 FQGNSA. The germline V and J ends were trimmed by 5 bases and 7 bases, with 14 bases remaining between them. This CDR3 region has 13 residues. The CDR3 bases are TGTGCCAGCAGCCATGACCAGGGGAGTGAAGCTTTCTTT. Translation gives CASSHDQGSEAFF.

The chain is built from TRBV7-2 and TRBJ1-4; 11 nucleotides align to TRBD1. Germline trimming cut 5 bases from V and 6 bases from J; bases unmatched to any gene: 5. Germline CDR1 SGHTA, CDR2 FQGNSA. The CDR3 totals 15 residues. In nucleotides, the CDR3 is TGTGCCAGCAGCCCGGGGACAGGGGGGGATGAAAAACTGTTTTTT. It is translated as CASSPGTGGDEKLFF.

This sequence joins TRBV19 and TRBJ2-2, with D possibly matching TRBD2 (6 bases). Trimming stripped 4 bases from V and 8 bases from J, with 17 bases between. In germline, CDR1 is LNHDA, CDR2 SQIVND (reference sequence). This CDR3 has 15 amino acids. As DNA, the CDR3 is TGTGCCAGTAGTAACTCTGTAGCGGCTGGGGGGGAGCTGTTTTTT. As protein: CASSNSVAAGGELFF.

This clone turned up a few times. The DNA of the CDR3 is TGTGCCAGCAGTGAAGTACAAAACACCATATATTTT. Translating gives CASSEVQNTIYF. The J gene is TRBJ1-3, the V gene TRBV6-1; no definite D call. The CDR3 runs to 12 residues. CDR1 is MNHNS, CDR2 SASEGT, per germline. Trimming cost V 1 base and J 6 bases, with 4 bases left between them.

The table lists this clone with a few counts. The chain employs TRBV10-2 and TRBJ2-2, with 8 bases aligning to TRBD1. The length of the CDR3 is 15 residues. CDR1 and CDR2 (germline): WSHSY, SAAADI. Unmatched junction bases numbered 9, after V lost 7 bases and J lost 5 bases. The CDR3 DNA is TGCGCCAGCAAGAAAGGACAGGGTTGGACCGGGGAGCTGTTTTTT. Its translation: CASKKGQGWTGELFF.

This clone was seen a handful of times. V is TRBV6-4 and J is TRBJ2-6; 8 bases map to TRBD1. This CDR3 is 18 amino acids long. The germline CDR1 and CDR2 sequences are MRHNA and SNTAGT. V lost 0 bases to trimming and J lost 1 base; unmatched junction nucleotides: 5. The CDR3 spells CASSDSTQGASGANVLTF. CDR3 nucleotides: TGTGCCAGCAGTGACTCGACCCAGGGGGCGTCTGGGGCCAACGTCCTGACTTTC.

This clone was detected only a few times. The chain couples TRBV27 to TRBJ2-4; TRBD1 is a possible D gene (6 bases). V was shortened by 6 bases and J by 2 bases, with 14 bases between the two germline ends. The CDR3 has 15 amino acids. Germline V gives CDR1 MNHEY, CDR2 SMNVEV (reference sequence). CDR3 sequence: CASRAQGFTKNIQYF. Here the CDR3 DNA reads TGTGCCAGCAGGGCACAGGGATTTACCAAAAACATTCAGTACTTC.

This CDR3 reads CASSLAGSYGYGTEAFF. The CDR3 coding sequence is TGTGCCAGCAGCTTAGCCGGGTCGTATGGGTACGGCACTGAAGCTTTCTTT. The chain uses TRBV11-3 and TRBJ1-1; D uncertain. Germline CDR1 reads SGHNT; CDR2 reads YENEEA. This CDR3 is built from 17 residues. The V and J ends lost 1 base and 4 bases respectively, with 19 bases between them.

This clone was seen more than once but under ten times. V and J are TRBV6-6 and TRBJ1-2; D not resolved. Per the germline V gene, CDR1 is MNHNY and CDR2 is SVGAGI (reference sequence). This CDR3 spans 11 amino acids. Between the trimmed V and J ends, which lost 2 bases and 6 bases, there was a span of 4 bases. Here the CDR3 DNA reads TGTGCCAGCAGTTACCTAGATGGCTACACCTTC. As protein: CASSYLDGYTF.

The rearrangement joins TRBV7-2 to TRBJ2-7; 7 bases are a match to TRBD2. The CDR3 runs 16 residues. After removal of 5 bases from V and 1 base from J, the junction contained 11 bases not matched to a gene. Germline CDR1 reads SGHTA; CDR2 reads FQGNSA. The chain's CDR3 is CASSPKGGSRSYEQYF. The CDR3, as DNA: TGTGCCAGCAGCCCTAAGGGCGGGAGCAGGTCCTACGAGCAGTACTTC.

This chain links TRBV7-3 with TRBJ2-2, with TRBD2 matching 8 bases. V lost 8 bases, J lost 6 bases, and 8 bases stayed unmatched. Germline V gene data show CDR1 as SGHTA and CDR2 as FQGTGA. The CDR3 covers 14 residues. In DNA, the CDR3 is TGTGCCAGCTCGTCGGGGGGGCGCTCCGGGGAGCTGTTTTTT. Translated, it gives CASSSGGRSGELFF.

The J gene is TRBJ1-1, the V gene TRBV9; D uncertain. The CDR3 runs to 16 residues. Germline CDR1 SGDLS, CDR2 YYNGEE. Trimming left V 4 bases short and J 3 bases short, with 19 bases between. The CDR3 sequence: CASSPGGGIGDTEAFF. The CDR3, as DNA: TGTGCCAGCAGCCCCGGAGGTGGTATTGGGGACACTGAAGCTTTCTTT.

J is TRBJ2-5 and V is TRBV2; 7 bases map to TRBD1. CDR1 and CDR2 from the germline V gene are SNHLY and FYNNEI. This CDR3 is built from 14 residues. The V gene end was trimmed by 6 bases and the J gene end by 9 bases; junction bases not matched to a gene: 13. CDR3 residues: CASRVGTANMAQYF. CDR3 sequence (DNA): TGTGCCAGCAGAGTTGGGACAGCTAATATGGCCCAGTACTTC. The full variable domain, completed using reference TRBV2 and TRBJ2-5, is EPEVTQTPSHQVTQMGQEVILRCVPISNHLYFYWYRQILGQKVEFLVSFYNNEISEKSEIFDDQFSVERPDGSNFTLKIRSTKLEDSAMYFCASRVGTANMAQYFGPGTRLLVL.

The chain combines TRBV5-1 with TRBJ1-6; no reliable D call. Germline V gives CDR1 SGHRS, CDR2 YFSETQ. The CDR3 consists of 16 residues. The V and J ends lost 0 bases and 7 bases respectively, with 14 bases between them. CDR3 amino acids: CASSLAGVSLNSPLHF. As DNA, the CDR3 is TGCGCCAGCAGCTTGGCCGGGGTTTCCCTCAATTCACCCCTCCACTTT.

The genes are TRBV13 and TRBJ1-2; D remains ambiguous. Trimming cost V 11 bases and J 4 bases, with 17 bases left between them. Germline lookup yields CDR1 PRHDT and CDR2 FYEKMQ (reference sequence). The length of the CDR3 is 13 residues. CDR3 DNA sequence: TGTGCCCAAACCCAACGAGGGAGCTATGGCTACACCTTC. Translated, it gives CAQTQRGSYGYTF.

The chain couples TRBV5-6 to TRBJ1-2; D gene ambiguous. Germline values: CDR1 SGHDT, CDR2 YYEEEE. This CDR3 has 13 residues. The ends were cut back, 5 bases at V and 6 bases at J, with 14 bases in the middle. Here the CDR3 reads CASSSLEGNGYTF. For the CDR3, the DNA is TGTGCCAGCAGTTCCCTGGAGGGAAATGGCTACACCTTC.

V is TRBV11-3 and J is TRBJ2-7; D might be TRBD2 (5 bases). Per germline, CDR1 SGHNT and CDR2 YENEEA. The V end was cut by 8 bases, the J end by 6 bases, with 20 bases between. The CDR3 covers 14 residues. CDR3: CASAPSGARGEQYF. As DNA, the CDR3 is TGTGCCAGCGCCCCGTCAGGCGCTCGGGGCGAGCAGTACTTC.